This is a list of T cell receptor beta chains from one sample in a study of CD8 T cells in ankylosing spondylitis. TCRdb independently ran MiXCR on the 5' RACE reads; one entry per CDR3 protein. This sample has 36,000 or so distinct CDR3 sequences, with 9.5% to 11% found just once. Sample: synovial fluid, either unsorted or a sorted T cell fraction (not recorded which). The receptors were sampled from a male donor with ankylosing spondylitis. Both conserved end residues are trimmed from each CDR3. Fields, in order: V gene, clone size, CDR3 protein. Clone size is shown for a subset of rows, as once, few, many or a class of expanded clone.

V gene: TRBV20-1
clone size: many
CDR3 protein: SADDRVTADTQY

V gene: TRBV11-2
clone size: NA
CDR3 protein: ASSLVLGSTYNEQF

V gene: TRBV5-1
clone size: many
CDR3 protein: ASSPRQGAYEQY

V gene: TRBV28
clone size: medium-sized
CDR3 protein: ASSFPGGSSYEQY

V gene: TRBV7-2
clone size: many
CDR3 protein: ASSFQTPLSYEQY

V gene: TRBV9
clone size: many
CDR3 protein: ASSAGQLAGELF

V gene: TRBV28
clone size: NA
CDR3 protein: ASSGREFEQY

V gene: TRBV27
clone size: many
CDR3 protein: ASSMIAINEQF

V gene: TRBV5-1
clone size: NA
CDR3 protein: ASRGREQY

V gene: TRBV7-7
clone size: few
CDR3 protein: ASSLDFGAGELF

V gene: TRBV7-6
clone size: many
CDR3 protein: ASTEEVGVNEKLF

V gene: TRBV29-1
clone size: many
CDR3 protein: SVQLDNNEQF

V gene: TRBV29-1
clone size: NA
CDR3 protein: SVGAGVFNEQY

V gene: TRBV11-3
clone size: many
CDR3 protein: ASSLGTYEQY

V gene: TRBV7-3
clone size: NA
CDR3 protein: ASSAKGDQDTQY

V gene: TRBV28
clone size: many
CDR3 protein: ASSFVGGPAYEQY

V gene: TRBV19
clone size: NA
CDR3 protein: ASTALEGRERNNEQF

V gene: TRBV7-2
clone size: few
CDR3 protein: ASSSQVGQTFYEQY

V gene: TRBV20-1
clone size: many
CDR3 protein: SARVARERLGQF

V gene: TRBV20-1
clone size: many
CDR3 protein: SARGPSGKTYEQY

V gene: TRBV27
clone size: few
CDR3 protein: ASSPFLAGGGNEQF

V gene: TRBV10-2
clone size: many
CDR3 protein: ASSPTSGSADTQY

V gene: TRBV7-9
clone size: few
CDR3 protein: ASTPGRSSYNEQF

V gene: TRBV12-3/TRBV12-4
clone size: few
CDR3 protein: ASSRRGYKSYEQY

V gene: TRBV20-1
clone size: NA
CDR3 protein: SAQASGEGDTQY

V gene: TRBV12-3/TRBV12-4
clone size: few
CDR3 protein: ASSRGTSEAEAF

V gene: TRBV5-1
clone size: many
CDR3 protein: ASSTAERTYEQY

V gene: TRBV7-9
clone size: many
CDR3 protein: ASSLYADTQY

V gene: TRBV28
clone size: many
CDR3 protein: ASSLGVSGSYNEQF

V gene: TRBV28
clone size: many
CDR3 protein: ASTLSRDSSYEQY

V gene: TRBV6-2/TRBV6-3
clone size: NA
CDR3 protein: ASSYSSEQF

V gene: TRBV7-2
clone size: many
CDR3 protein: ASSSQGISGNTIY

V gene: TRBV5-4
clone size: few
CDR3 protein: ASSEFGTSVAEQF

V gene: TRBV9
clone size: many
CDR3 protein: ASSVASQAHITGELF

V gene: TRBV7-2
clone size: few
CDR3 protein: ASSSGQGASYEQY

V gene: TRBV4-3
clone size: few
CDR3 protein: ASTSQPGSSYNEQF

V gene: TRBV28
clone size: many
CDR3 protein: ASSVRQNDSPLH

V gene: TRBV14
clone size: NA
CDR3 protein: ASSQDMTGRRTLTQF